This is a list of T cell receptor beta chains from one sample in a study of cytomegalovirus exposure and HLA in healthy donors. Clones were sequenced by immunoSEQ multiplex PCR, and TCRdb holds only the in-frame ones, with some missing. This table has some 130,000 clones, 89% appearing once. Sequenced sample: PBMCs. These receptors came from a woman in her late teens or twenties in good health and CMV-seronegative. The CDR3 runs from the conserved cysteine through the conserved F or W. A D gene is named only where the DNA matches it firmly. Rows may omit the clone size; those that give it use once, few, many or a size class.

DNA: TGCGCCAGCAGACCACAGGGGTACGAGCAGTACTTC
CDR3: CASRPQGYEQYF
D: TRBD1
J: TRBJ2-7
size: once
V: TRBV10-2

DNA: TGTGCCAGCAGCGCAGGACAGCTCCGGGATGAAAAACTGTTTTTT
CDR3: CASSAGQLRDEKLFF
D: .
J: TRBJ1-4
size: .
V: TRBV7-2

DNA: TGCGCCAGCAGCTTTCAGGGGGCATCAGCTAATGAAAAACTGTTTTTT
CDR3: CASSFQGASANEKLFF
D: TRBD1
J: TRBJ1-4
size: .
V: TRBV5-1

DNA: TGTGCCAGCAGCTTGAGTCCAGTTATTGGAAACACCATATATTTT
CDR3: CASSLSPVIGNTIYF
D: .
J: TRBJ1-3
size: .
V: TRBV5-5

DNA: TGTGCCAGCAGTGTGGCTAGCGGGGGCACCGGGGAGCTGTTTTTT
CDR3: CASSVASGGTGELFF
D: TRBD2
J: TRBJ2-2
size: once
V: TRBV2

DNA: TGTGCCAGCAGAGTGACAGGGGGAGAGACCCAGTACTTC
CDR3: CASRVTGGETQYF
D: TRBD1
J: TRBJ2-5
size: .
V: TRBV6-5

DNA: TGCGCCAGCAGCTTGGATCAGGAGACCCAGTACTTC
CDR3: CASSLDQETQYF
D: .
J: TRBJ2-5
size: .
V: TRBV5-1

DNA: TGTGCCAGCAGCGTAAGGGGGCGCTACACTGAAGCTTTCTTT
CDR3: CASSVRGRYTEAFF
D: TRBD1
J: TRBJ1-1
size: .
V: TRBV14

DNA: TGTGCCAGCAGTTACTCTCCACCGGGACAGGGGATCGAGCAGTACTTC
CDR3: CASSYSPPGQGIEQYF
D: TRBD1
J: TRBJ2-7
size: .
V: TRBV6-5

DNA: TGTGCCAGCAGCCCTAGTTCGACCTCAGATACGCAGTATTTT
CDR3: CASSPSSTSDTQYF
D: .
J: TRBJ2-3
size: .
V: TRBV7-3

DNA: TGTGCCAGCAGTCCCGGGGGATCGCGATACTACACAGATACGCAGTATTTT
CDR3: CASSPGGSRYYTDTQYF
D: .
J: TRBJ2-3
size: .
V: TRBV2

DNA: TGTGCCAGCCGACAGGGGCAGAATTCACCCCTCCACTTT
CDR3: CASRQGQNSPLHF
D: TRBD1
J: TRBJ1-6
size: .
V: TRBV19

DNA: TGTGCCAGTAGTAGGGCAGGGGCCGTTGCGTGGAACACTGAAGCTTTCTTT
CDR3: CASSRAGAVAWNTEAFF
D: .
J: TRBJ1-1
size: .
V: TRBV19

DNA: TGTGCCAGCAGTCATTCGCTAGCGGGGGAAGAGACCCAGTACTTC
CDR3: CASSHSLAGEETQYF
D: TRBD2
J: TRBJ2-5
size: .
V: TRBV6-6

DNA: TGCGCCAGCAGCTCGACTAGTTCTACTAGCGGGGGCGCATACAATGAGCAGTTCTTC
CDR3: CASSSTSSTSGGAYNEQFF
D: TRBD2
J: TRBJ2-1
size: .
V: TRBV5-1

DNA: TGTGCCAGCAGTTACCTGGGGGGTAACTATGGCTACACCTTC
CDR3: CASSYLGGNYGYTF
D: .
J: TRBJ1-2
size: .
V: TRBV6-5

DNA: TGTGCCAGCAGCGTAGAGGGGTCCTCCCTTTACACCGGGGAGCTGTTTTTT
CDR3: CASSVEGSSLYTGELFF
D: .
J: TRBJ2-2
size: .
V: TRBV9

DNA: TGTGCCAGCAGCGTAGGGACTTCGATTCAAGAGACCCAGTACTTC
CDR3: CASSVGTSIQETQYF
D: .
J: TRBJ2-5
size: once
V: TRBV9

DNA: TGTGCCAGCAGCCCCCTTTCGTCCCTCGAGAACTATGGCTACACCTTC
CDR3: CASSPLSSLENYGYTF
D: .
J: TRBJ1-2
size: .
V: TRBV6-4

DNA: TGCGCCAGCAGCTCGCCGCGTGGACAGTTCGGGGGGACTGAAGCTTTCTTT
CDR3: CASSSPRGQFGGTEAFF
D: .
J: TRBJ1-1
size: .
V: TRBV5-1

DNA: TGTGCCAGCAGCGTAGGGACAGGGGCCCTATACGAGCAGTACTTC
CDR3: CASSVGTGALYEQYF
D: TRBD1
J: TRBJ2-7
size: .
V: TRBV9

DNA: TGTGCCACCAGCAGAGATCCTCAGGGGGCCCTTTCTCGTGAGCAGTTCTTC
CDR3: CATSRDPQGALSREQFF
D: TRBD1
J: TRBJ2-1
size: .
V: TRBV15

DNA: TGTGCCATCAGACAGGGGGGATTGGGCACTGAAGCTTTCTTT
CDR3: CAIRQGGLGTEAFF
D: TRBD1
J: TRBJ1-1
size: .
V: TRBV10-3

DNA: TGTGCCAGCAGCTTACAGGGTAACACTGAAGCTTTCTTT
CDR3: CASSLQGNTEAFF
D: .
J: TRBJ1-1
size: .
V: TRBV11-1

DNA: TGTGCCAGCAGCTACGTATCCGGCTATGGCTACACCTTC
CDR3: CASSYVSGYGYTF
D: .
J: TRBJ1-2
size: once
V: TRBV13

DNA: TGTGCCAGCAGCCTCGGGGGACCAAGGGGAGCTTTCTTT
CDR3: CASSLGGPRGAFF
D: .
J: TRBJ1-1
size: .
V: TRBV7-8

DNA: TGTGCCAGCAGAAAGATCAGAATGTACCAAGAGACCCAGTACTTC
CDR3: CASRKIRMYQETQYF
D: .
J: TRBJ2-5
size: .
V: TRBV5-6

DNA: TGCGCCAGCAGCTCGGACAGATACACTGAAGCTTTCTTT
CDR3: CASSSDRYTEAFF
D: .
J: TRBJ1-1
size: .
V: TRBV5-1

DNA: TGTGCCAGTACCCTCCAGCCCCAGCATTTT
CDR3: CASTLQPQHF
D: .
J: TRBJ1-5
size: .
V: TRBV19

DNA: TGTGCCAGCAGTTGGGGTCTCGGGGGTTGCAATCAGCCCCAGCATTTT
CDR3: CASSWGLGGCNQPQHF
D: .
J: TRBJ1-5
size: .
V: TRBV28

DNA: TGTGCCAGTAGTGCCCCTCGGGGGACAGGGCCCGTCTGGGGCACTGAAGCTTTCTTT
CDR3: CASSAPRGTGPVWGTEAFF
D: TRBD1
J: TRBJ1-1
size: .
V: TRBV19

DNA: TGTGCCAGCAGCGCCGGGGGGAATGGCTATGAGCAGTTCTTC
CDR3: CASSAGGNGYEQFF
D: TRBD2
J: TRBJ2-1
size: once
V: TRBV7-9

DNA: TGTGCCACTCGGTCGGGAATAGGGAACACTGAAGCTTTCTTT
CDR3: CATRSGIGNTEAFF
D: .
J: TRBJ1-1
size: .
V: TRBV15

DNA: TGTGCCAGCAGTGAAGTGTCGGGGGGCGGCGGGGAGCTGTTTTTT
CDR3: CASSEVSGGGGELFF
D: .
J: TRBJ2-2
size: .
V: TRBV2

DNA: TGTGCCAGCAGCGGTGGACAGGGGACGCGTGCGGATGTTTGCTACACCTTC
CDR3: CASSGGQGTRADVCYTF
D: TRBD1
J: TRBJ1-2
size: .
V: TRBV7-2